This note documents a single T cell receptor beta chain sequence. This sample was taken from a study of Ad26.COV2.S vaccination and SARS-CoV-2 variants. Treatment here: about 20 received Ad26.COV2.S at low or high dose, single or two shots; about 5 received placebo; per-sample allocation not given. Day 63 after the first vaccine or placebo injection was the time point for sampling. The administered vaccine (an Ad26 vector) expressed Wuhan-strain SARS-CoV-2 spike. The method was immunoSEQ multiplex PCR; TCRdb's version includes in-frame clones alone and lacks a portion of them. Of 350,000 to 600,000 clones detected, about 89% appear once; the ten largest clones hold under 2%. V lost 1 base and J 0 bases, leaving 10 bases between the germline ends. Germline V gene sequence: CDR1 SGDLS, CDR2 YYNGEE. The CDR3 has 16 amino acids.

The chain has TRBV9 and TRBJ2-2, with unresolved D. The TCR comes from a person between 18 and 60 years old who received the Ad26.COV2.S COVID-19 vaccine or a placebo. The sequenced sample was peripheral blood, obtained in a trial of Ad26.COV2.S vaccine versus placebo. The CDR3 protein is CASSVTPLANTGELFF. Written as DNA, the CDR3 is TGTGCCAGCAGCGTAACCCCCCTCGCGAACACCGGGGAGCTGTTTTTT.